A single sample is the source of the 5 T cell receptor beta chains below, sequenced in a study of T cells after yellow fever vaccination. TCRdb recomputed calls from the 5' RACE reads with MiXCR, one row per CDR3 protein. The sample yields just under 600,000 distinct CDR3 sequences, 13% seen once. The source was PBMCs, collected on the day of the yellow fever booster vaccination. The origin of the receptors is a young man who received the YFV17D yellow fever vaccine.

This clonotype was detected only a few times. The genes are TRBV5-6 and TRBJ2-3; 7 bases are a match to TRBD1. From germline, CDR1 is SGHDT and CDR2 YYEEEE. Trimming cost V 7 bases and J 3 bases; bases outside gene matches: 8. The CDR3 is made up of 14 amino acids. The CDR3 loop is CASQDRLWTDTQYF. The CDR3 DNA follows: TGTGCCAGCCAGGACAGGCTTTGGACAGATACGCAGTATTTT.

In its sample, this clonotype was seen a few times. J is TRBJ1-2 and V is TRBV7-2, with no clear D. Germline values: CDR1 SGHTA, CDR2 FQGNSA. V was trimmed by 1 base and J by 7 bases, leaving 13 bases between them. The CDR3 loop spans 14 amino acids. The CDR3 bases are TGTGCCAGCAGCTTAGATGTAGCAGGCTCTGGCTACACCTTC. Its translation: CASSLDVAGSGYTF.

This clonotype was observed a handful of times. V is TRBV13 and J is TRBJ2-1; 14 bases line up with TRBD2. With 4 bases clipped from V and 1 base from J, the junction kept 9 bases outside the gene matches. CDR3 length: 19 amino acids. The germline CDR1 and CDR2 sequences are PRHDT and FYEKMQ (reference sequence). DNA of the CDR3: TGTGCCAGCAGCTCCTGGACTAGCGGGAGGAAGTTTTCCTACAATGAGCAGTTCTTC. It translates to CASSSWTSGRKFSYNEQFF.

The chain uses TRBV29-1 and TRBJ2-2; D is unresolved. CDR3 length: 14 residues. V shed 1 base and J shed 1 base, with 7 bases lying between them. In germline, CDR1 is SQVTM, CDR2 ANQGSEA. CDR3 in DNA: TGCAGCGTTGAAGTTCTTCTGAACACCGGGGAGCTGTTTTTT. Translation gives CSVEVLLNTGELFF.

A few counts support this clonotype. The CDR3 coding sequence is TGTGCCAGCAGCTTGAGGTCTGGTTACTACGAGCAGTACTTC. Protein product: CASSLRSGYYEQYF. V is TRBV5-5 and J is TRBJ2-7; D call uncertain. CDR3 size: 14 residues. Trimming pared 1 base from V and 3 bases from J, leaving 11 bases between. Germline loops: CDR1 SGHKS, CDR2 YYEKEE (reference sequence).